Following are 11 T cell receptor beta chains from one sample sequenced in a study of technical replicates of blood from a handful of donors. The repertoire was sequenced with immunoSEQ multiplex PCR; TCRdb's copy has only in-frame clones and lacks some. This table has approximately 87,000 clones, around 96% appearing once. The sequencing input was T cells isolated from PBMCs. The receptors derive from a human donor in good health.

The genes are TRBV11-2 and TRBJ2-5, with 14 bases identical to TRBD2. Germline V gene data show CDR1 as SGHAT and CDR2 as FQNNGV. Unmatched junction bases numbered 3, after V lost 4 bases and J lost 2 bases. CDR3 length: 16 amino acids. CDR3 nucleotides: TGTGCCAGCAGCTCGGGACTAGCGGGAGTTCAAGAGACCCAGTACTTC. It is translated as CASSSGLAGVQETQYF.

The chain links TRBV10-1 to TRBJ2-1; 10 bases map to TRBD2. The CDR3 runs 14 residues. Germline V CDR1 and CDR2: WNHNN, SYGVQD (reference sequence). The trim removed 7 bases at V and 6 bases at J, leaving 6 bases unmatched. This CDR3 reads CASKEREGFNEQFF. The CDR3 DNA is TGCGCCAGCAAGGAGCGGGAGGGCTTCAATGAGCAGTTCTTC.

V usage is TRBV30 and J usage is TRBJ1-5; D is unclear. The CDR3 runs to 14 residues. Trimming pared 1 base from V and 4 bases from J, leaving 11 bases between. Germline V lookup: CDR1 GTSNPN, CDR2 SVGIG (reference sequence). CDR3: CAWSGRALNQPQHF. Written as DNA, the CDR3 is TGTGCCTGGAGTGGGCGGGCGCTTAATCAGCCCCAGCATTTT.

The chain combines TRBV5-4 with TRBJ2-1, with TRBD2 matching over 9 bases. Germline assignment: CDR1 SGHNT and CDR2 YYREEE (reference sequence). J lost 10 bases, V lost 2 bases, and 4 bases had no gene match. This CDR3 region has 13 residues. Written as DNA, the CDR3 is TGTGCCAGCAGCTTTAGCGGGAGCTTAGAGCAGTTCTTC. Translated: CASSFSGSLEQFF.

This chain connects TRBV4-2 to TRBJ1-2; tentatively, D is TRBD1 (5 bases). Germline assignment: CDR1 LGHNA and CDR2 YNFKEQ. V lost 2 bases to trimming and J lost 5 bases, with 18 bases between them. This CDR3 comprises 16 residues. CDR3 sequence: CASSQLRGNADYGYTF. In DNA, the CDR3 is TGTGCCAGCAGCCAACTACGGGGGAACGCGGATTATGGCTACACCTTC.

The table lists this clone with a count of one. This chain joins TRBV28 and TRBJ2-7; D possibly corresponds to TRBD2 (6 bases). The germline V gene has CDR1 MDHEN and CDR2 SYDVKM. The CDR3 consists of 18 residues. Trimming pared 1 base from V and 2 bases from J, leaving 21 bases between. The CDR3 here is CASSLLLRGGGRTYEQYF. The CDR3 nucleotides read TGTGCCAGCAGTTTATTATTAAGGGGCGGAGGGCGAACCTACGAGCAGTACTTC.

J is TRBJ1-5 and V is TRBV4-1, with no clear D. CDR1 is MGHRA, CDR2 YSYEKL, per germline. The CDR3 covers 14 residues. V was cut by 3 bases and J by 9 bases, with 15 bases left in between. The CDR3 spells CASSQGTDHGPQHF. DNA for the CDR3: TGCGCCAGCAGCCAGGGTACAGATCATGGGCCCCAGCATTTT.

The CDR3 spells CASSRGRAYQETQYF. The CDR3 DNA follows: TGCGCCAGCAGTCGCGGGAGGGCGTACCAAGAGACCCAGTACTTC. The V call is TRBV10-1, the J call TRBJ2-5, with 9 nucleotides matching TRBD2. Trimming at V came to 5 bases and at J to 0 bases, leaving 4 bases not matched to a gene. CDR3 length equals 15 residues. Germline CDR1 reads WNHNN; CDR2 reads SYGVQD (reference sequence).

This chain uses TRBV6-6 with TRBJ1-1, with TRBD1 identical over 11 bases. With 5 bases clipped from V and 5 bases from J, the junction kept 10 bases outside the gene matches. The CDR3 covers 16 residues. Germline CDR1 reads MNHNY; CDR2 reads SVGAGI (reference sequence). The CDR3 DNA sequence: TGTGCCAGCAGTCATGGACAGGGGGCGAGAGGGACTGAAGCTTTCTTT. Translating it yields CASSHGQGARGTEAFF.

The chain couples TRBV18 to TRBJ2-7; TRBD2 matches at 8 bases. Germline values: CDR1 KGHSH, CDR2 LQKENI. The CDR3 spans 15 residues. V lost 3 bases to trimming and J lost 1 base; unmatched junction nucleotides: 5. The CDR3 sequence is CASSPSGRGSYEQYF. Written as DNA, the CDR3 is TGTGCCAGCTCACCGAGCGGGAGAGGTTCCTACGAGCAGTACTTC.

The CDR3 DNA is TGTGCTAGTGGTCTTCAGACAGGGTCTGAAGCTTTCTTT. Translation gives CASGLQTGSEAFF. The chain employs TRBV12-5 and TRBJ1-1; TRBD1 matches 7 bases. The CDR3 totals 13 residues. Germline V gene sequence: CDR1 LGHNT, CDR2 FRNRAP. Unmatched junction bases numbered 6, after V lost 5 bases and J lost 6 bases.